The subject of this entry is one TCR beta chain. Its target is not known. Regarding the study as a whole: Tumor Tregs overlapped most with tumor, then blood, naive CD4+ cells. Tumor memory CD4+ T cell TCR gene usage was found to cluster with blood and lymph node memory CD4+ cells and with lymph node naive CD4+ cells.

Treg sorting used a CD4+CD25+CD127-/low gate. After constant-region reverse-primer amplification, full-length variable regions underwent semi-nested PCR with Nested Universal Primer A. From the 5' RACE reads, TCRdb called clonotypes with MiXCR, one entry per CDR3 protein. The repertoire holds some 11,000 distinct CDR3 sequences, with about a quarter as singletons. CDR1 is SQVTM and CDR2 is ANQGSEA in the germline V gene. V lost 6 bases to trimming and J lost 6 bases, with 15 bases between them. This CDR3 spans 13 amino acids. The sequenced sample consisted of Tregs sorted from a lymph node. This receptor was identified in a female donor with breast cancer. This sequence joins TRBV29-1 and TRBJ2-1; D may be TRBD1 (5 bases). The chain's CDR3 is CSVTDSDSNEQFF. The DNA for the CDR3 is TGCAGCGTCACAGACAGCGACAGCAATGAGCAGTTCTTC.